This T cell receptor beta chain was identified in a study of long-term antiretroviral therapy in people with HIV (dated by TCRdb to between 2021 and 2024). At the level of the whole study: The earliest samples were collected roughly a decade before the 2015 WHO recommendation for immediate ART, at a time when ART was usually postponed until CD4 counts fell. Of the roughly 30 participants with HIV, approximately twelve were female. The cohort contributed about 190 cryopreserved PBMC samples from around 30 adults with confirmed HIV infection, collected serially over a mean of around six years (range 1-12). This retrospective serial study examined whether starting ART and sustained HIV suppression were associated with changes in the composition and diversity of the TRB repertoire in peripheral blood. No cross-contamination during QIAcube processing turned up in test extractions that ran a monoclonal T-cell line alongside 33 polyclonal samples.

The immunoSEQ hsTCRB v3.0 assay was used at survey level resolution to sequence the TRB variable region. A depth of roughly 35,000-55,000 T-cell genomes per sample was targeted for TRB sequencing. TRB libraries were pooled and sequenced on an Illumina MiSeq using a v3 150-cycle kit. As for the authors' bioinformatics: Analysis of repertoires was carried out in R inside a reproducible Nextflow workflow spanning QC, data transformation and analysis. LymphoSeq2, an R package for exploring AIRR-Seq data, was used to implement the custom analyses. A few samples yielding fewer than 5000 total TRB sequences were excluded, leaving more than 150 analyzed HIV repertoires. Among the 180 to 200 retained HIV repertoires, some 60 were collected before ART initiation and approximately 130 were collected after ART initiation. Repertoires were downsampled to 5000 TRB nucleotide sequences, and summary statistics were averaged over 100 downsampling iterations. TRB sequences were retained for analysis only if CDR3 regions of at least seven amino acids were present. Two measures captured diversity: a Shannon entropy-derived clonality score and the Gini coefficient. In the repertoire networks, any two of the top 5000 CDR3 amino acid sequences were connected whenever the two sequences differed by an edit distance of one. GLIPH2 predicted antigen specificity groups and MHC restriction for TRB CDR3 amino acid sequences. To flag known associations with CMV, EBV, HIV or tissue antigens, CDR3 amino acid sequences were compared against VDJdb and McPAS-TCR. Pre-ART, post-ART and control groups were compared with Wilcoxon signed-rank tests and Holm-Bonferroni correction. TCRdb holds this immuneACCESS table with in-frame rearrangements only. Some clones are missing; in checked studies, unresolved V genes explain under half, and the rest has no known cause. That table supplies the V and J calls and clone size; D and trimming were determined from the DNA. The sample table records roughly 20,000 clones; around 81% of these occur just once. The ten largest account for 3% to 4.5% of the sample.

Inclusion was restricted to participants for whom at least one PBMC sample before ART initiation and at least two post-ART samples were available. Treatment was received in the United States of America by all participants with HIV. Before DNA extraction, cryopreserved samples of roughly 0.9-11 million PBMC were thawed and washed. At the time of the earliest PBMC sample, participants with HIV were aged between about 20 and 55 years. Per participant, PBMC samples came from 1-4 timepoints prior to ART initiation and 2-8 timepoints following ART initiation, for a median of 7 samples. For every participant, serial HIV viral load, CD4+ T-cell count, ART history and demographic data were obtained. Genomic DNA was extracted from unsorted PBMC with a Qiagen kit on a QIAcube, with processing performed in batches of 12 samples. Per the germline V gene (reference sequence), PRHDT is the CDR1 and FYEKMQ is the CDR2. Cut back by 7 bases and 5 bases, the V and J ends lie 15 bases apart. Measured from the cysteine to the phenylalanine, the CDR3 is 13 residues long. Left in the record is the CDR3 DNA by itself, 39 bases read in frame from the first base.

General study outcomes and caveats: No data were available on ART adherence, viral resistance or therapy changes, limiting inferences about post-ART repertoire changes. Limited PBMC availability meant only the TCR beta chain was sequenced, without alpha chain pairing. HIV repertoires had narrower CDR3 length ranges than controls, and the network structure suggested an antigen-experienced repertoire that shifted only slightly toward naive after ART. Samples dated from the mid-2000s to the late 2010s, and the ART regimens used may be less effective than current ones. Because cell numbers in pre-ART samples were limited, unsorted PBMC were profiled instead of sorted CD4+ and CD8+ T cells. The repertoire was dominated across all time points by expanded TRB clones identified before ART initiation, although this dominance was seen to fluctuate and to decrease in many PLHIV after ART. Starting ART was linked to a significant rise in TRB diversity, yet even after long-term ART the diversity remained significantly lower than in transplant donor controls.

Concerning this clone itself: Its binding antigen is unknown. Nothing much larger sits one base from this clone, and base qualities are not available.

The chain is assembled from TRBV13 and TRBJ2-7, and perhaps TRBD2 as D gene, on 7 matching bases. The TCR was taken from a man between 18 and 35 years old with HIV. The specimen comprised unsorted PBMCs, sampled about 4 years after starting antiretroviral therapy. The CDR3 here reads CASTGLGGHEQYF. In nucleotides, the sequence is TGTGCCAGCACTGGGCTGGGGGGGCACGAGCAGTACTTC. The CDR3 plus the reference TRBV13 and TRBJ2-7 genes for the other parts give the full variable domain: AAGVIQSPRHLIKEKRETATLKCYPIPRHDTVYWYQQGPGQDPQFLISFYEKMQSDKGSIPDRFSAQQFSDYHSELNMSSLELGDSALYFCASTGLGGHEQYFGPGTRLTVT.